The present T cell receptor (beta chain) was sequenced within a study of CD8+ T cells in alopecia areata. Overall study: Tofacitinib was taken orally by treated patients, and the dose was 5 to 10 mg twice daily. Tofacitinib ran 6 to 18 months, followed by 6 months off drug.

This clone has only one observation. Peripheral blood, together with lesional scalp punch biopsies, was collected from alopecia areata patients. There are 12 residues in the CDR3. Germline-derived CDR1 and CDR2 are GTSNPN and SVGIG (reference sequence). V was shortened by 1 base and J by 0 bases, with 4 bases between the two germline ends. cDNA serving as the sequencing template came from extracted, reverse transcribed RNA. Here immunoSEQ multiplex PCR was the method, and the copy in TCRdb shows in-frame clones only, minus some. The data hold roughly 11,000 clones, with approximately 60% observed a single time.

The chain is built from TRBV30 and TRBJ2-7, with D uncertain. This sequence was found in a human donor with alopecia areata. The specimen was skin. CDR3: CAWSGISYEQYF. The CDR3 nucleotides are TGTGCCTGGAGTGGCATCTCCTACGAGCAGTACTTC.